These 17 T cell receptor beta chains were all obtained from the same sample, sequenced in a study of T cell changes during pregnancy in multiple sclerosis. Here immunoSEQ multiplex PCR was the method, and the copy in TCRdb shows in-frame clones only, minus some. The table includes tens of thousands of clones, under 90% detected once. Sequences were derived from peripheral blood, sampled in the first trimester of pregnancy. The receptors were gathered from a female donor in good health, enrolled as a control in a pregnancy study.

V is TRBV7-3 and J is TRBJ1-1; D gene ambiguous. This CDR3 contains 13 residues. Trimming left V 5 bases short and J 0 bases short, with 7 bases between. The germline CDR1 and CDR2 sequences are SGHTA and FQGTGA. CDR3 coding DNA: TGTGCCAGCAGCCGCGGATTGAACACTGAAGCTTTCTTT. Protein: CASSRGLNTEAFF.

This chain uses TRBV28 with TRBJ1-5; D gene unclear. Germline CDR1 MDHEN, CDR2 SYDVKM. CDR3 length: 15 residues. V lost 7 bases and J lost 0, with 13 bases in between. CDR3 in DNA: TGTGCCAGCACCCCACAGCGGTATAGCAATCAGCCCCAGCATTTT. The encoded protein is CASTPQRYSNQPQHF.

The CDR3 here is CATATGSGWTDTQYF. CDR3 nucleotides: TGTGCCACCGCGACGGGGAGCGGGTGGACAGATACGCAGTATTTT. The chain carries TRBV5-4 and TRBJ2-3; tentative D call: TRBD2 (6 bases). Trimming left V 9 bases short and J 3 bases short, with 20 bases between. This CDR3 spans 15 amino acids. CDR1 SGHNT and CDR2 YYREEE come from the germline V gene (reference sequence).

This chain connects TRBV19 to TRBJ1-6, with D perhaps matching TRBD1 (6 bases). Germline V gene lookup returns CDR1 LNHDA and CDR2 SQIVND (reference sequence). With 9 bases removed from V and 2 bases from J, the gap between germline ends came to 11 bases. There are 14 residues in the CDR3. The DNA for the CDR3 is TGTGCCAGCTCCCGGACAGCCTATAATTCACCCCTCCACTTT. Translated: CASSRTAYNSPLHF. Based on the CDR3 plus reference TRBV19 and TRBJ1-6, the full variable domain is DGGITQSPKYLFRKEGQNVTLSCEQNLNHDAMYWYRQDPGQGLRLIYYSQIVNDFQKGDIAEGYSVSREKKESFPLTVTSAQKNPTAFYLCASSRTAYNSPLHFGNGTRLTVT.

This chain joins TRBV18 and TRBJ1-2, with D possibly TRBD1 on 5 matching bases. The germline gives CDR1 KGHSH, CDR2 LQKENI. CDR3 length equals 15 residues. V lost 2 bases and J lost 3, with 13 bases in between. The CDR3 DNA follows: TGTGCCAGCTCACCAAAGTCAGGGAGGCACTATGGCTACACCTTC. As protein: CASSPKSGRHYGYTF.

V and J are TRBV19 and TRBJ1-4, with D possibly being TRBD1 (6 bases). The CDR3 consists of 16 residues. The germline V gene has CDR1 LNHDA and CDR2 SQIVND (reference sequence). V lost 3 bases, J lost 7 bases, and 18 bases lay in between. For the CDR3, the DNA is TGTGCCAGTAGTATGGTCACCGCAGGGGAAGGTGAAAAACTGTTTTTT. Amino acids: CASSMVTAGEGEKLFF. Variable domain in full (rest from reference TRBV19 and TRBJ1-4): DGGITQSPKYLFRKEGQNVTLSCEQNLNHDAMYWYRQDPGQGLRLIYYSQIVNDFQKGDIAEGYSVSREKKESFPLTVTSAQKNPTAFYLCASSMVTAGEGEKLFFGSGTQLSVL.

This chain joins TRBV30 and TRBJ2-5; 13 nucleotides line up with TRBD2. The CDR3 is 13 amino acids. J lost 2 bases, V lost 8 bases, and 2 bases had no gene match. The germline CDR1 and CDR2 sequences are GTSNPN and SVGIG (reference sequence). The CDR3 spells CAQGLAGQETQYF. The CDR3 nucleotides read TGTGCCCAGGGACTAGCGGGGCAAGAGACCCAGTACTTC.

The J gene is TRBJ1-2, the V gene TRBV27; 9 positions match TRBD1. The length of the CDR3 is 15 residues. CDR1 and CDR2 (germline): MNHEY, SMNVEV (reference sequence). V dropped 4 bases and J dropped 6; count of bases not matched to a gene: 9. The CDR3 sequence: CASSSGQGSLDGYTF. The CDR3 DNA reads TGTGCCAGCAGTTCCGGACAGGGGTCCCTTGATGGCTACACCTTC.

The chain uses TRBV5-1 and TRBJ2-3; D uncertain. The CDR3 length is 12 residues. The germline V and J ends were trimmed by 0 bases and 6 bases, with 5 bases remaining between them. Germline-derived CDR1 and CDR2 are SGHRS and YFSETQ. CDR3 in amino acids: CASSLALDTQYF. In DNA, the CDR3 is TGCGCCAGCAGCTTGGCCTTGGATACGCAGTATTTT. The full variable domain, with the rest looked up from reference TRBV5-1 and TRBJ2-3, is KAGVTQTPRYLIKTRGQQVTLSCSPISGHRSVSWYQQTPGQGLQFLFEYFSETQRNKGNFPGRFSGRQFSNSRSEMNVSTLELGDSALYLCASSLALDTQYFGPGTRLTVL.

This clone was seen only once. J is TRBJ1-4 and V is TRBV2, with D unresolved. Looked up from germline, CDR1 is SNHLY and CDR2 is FYNNEI. The CDR3 totals 15 residues. The V end lost 0 bases, the J end lost 4 bases, and 9 bases lay between the germline ends. In DNA, the CDR3 is TGTGCCAGCAGTGAAGCATTGGGCAGTAATGAAAAACTGTTTTTT. This encodes CASSEALGSNEKLFF.

The chain links TRBV5-4 to TRBJ2-3; no clear D. Trimming left V 0 bases short and J 8 bases short, with 19 bases between. CDR1 and CDR2 (germline): SGHNT, YYREEE (reference sequence). This CDR3 has 16 residues. The CDR3 sequence is CASSLAAQVSDPTQYF. CDR3 sequence (DNA): TGTGCCAGCAGCTTGGCCGCGCAGGTCAGTGATCCTACGCAGTATTTT. The full variable domain, its missing parts supplied by reference TRBV5-4 and TRBJ2-3, is ETGVTQSPTHLIKTRGQQVTLRCSSQSGHNTVSWYQQALGQGPQFIFQYYREEENGRGNFPPRFSGLQFPNYSSELNVNALELDDSALYLCASSLAAQVSDPTQYFGPGTRLTVL.

The chain combines TRBV6-6 with TRBJ1-4; no definite D call. The CDR3 sequence is 11 residues long. Trimming removed 5 bases at V and 6 bases at J, with 4 bases between. Per the germline V gene, CDR1 is MNHNY and CDR2 is SVGAGI (reference sequence). CDR3 sequence (DNA): TGTGCCAGCAGTCCGGATGAAAAACTGTTTTTT. Translated, it gives CASSPDEKLFF.

The DNA of the CDR3 is TGTGCCAGTTTAAACAGGGGGAGCGCTTTCTTT. The encoded protein is CASLNRGSAFF. The chain joins TRBV19 to TRBJ1-1; 8 nucleotides line up with TRBD1. This CDR3 is built from 11 residues. Germline CDR1 is LNHDA and CDR2 is SQIVND (reference sequence). The ends lost 8 bases at V and 11 bases at J; junction bases unmatched: 7.

This clone was observed a handful of times. J is TRBJ1-1 and V is TRBV25-1; D gene unclear. CDR1 and CDR2 (germline): MGHDK, SYGVNS. The V and J ends lost 4 bases and 3 bases respectively, with 9 bases between them. This CDR3 has 13 residues. CDR3 protein: CASSAGRDTEAFF. The CDR3 DNA follows: TGTGCCAGCAGTGCGGGGAGGGACACTGAAGCTTTCTTT.

The J gene is TRBJ2-7, the V gene TRBV30, with 8 bases identical to TRBD2. Germline V CDR1 and CDR2: GTSNPN, SVGIG (reference sequence). V lost 4 bases to trimming and J lost 5 bases; unmatched junction nucleotides: 10. The CDR3 consists of 14 residues. CDR3 DNA sequence: TGTGCCTGGAACACCCGGGGGGGGCCCAACGAGCAGTACTTC. Its protein is CAWNTRGGPNEQYF.

The V gene is TRBV6-4, the J gene TRBJ2-3; 9 bases agree with TRBD2. CDR1 and CDR2 from the germline V gene are MRHNA and SNTAGT. V was clipped by 5 bases and J by 1 base; unmatched bases: 1. This CDR3 is 14 amino acids long. As DNA, the CDR3 is TGTGCCAGCAGTCCTAGCGGGGGCACAGATACGCAGTATTTT. This encodes CASSPSGGTDTQYF.

The rearrangement joins TRBV27 to TRBJ2-3; no firm D call. CDR3 length: 12 residues. V was pared by 6 bases and J by 3 bases, with 7 bases between. Germline CDR1 and CDR2: MNHEY and SMNVEV (reference sequence). Here the CDR3 reads CASRSLTDTQYF. CDR3 DNA: TGTGCCAGCAGGAGTCTAACAGATACGCAGTATTTT.